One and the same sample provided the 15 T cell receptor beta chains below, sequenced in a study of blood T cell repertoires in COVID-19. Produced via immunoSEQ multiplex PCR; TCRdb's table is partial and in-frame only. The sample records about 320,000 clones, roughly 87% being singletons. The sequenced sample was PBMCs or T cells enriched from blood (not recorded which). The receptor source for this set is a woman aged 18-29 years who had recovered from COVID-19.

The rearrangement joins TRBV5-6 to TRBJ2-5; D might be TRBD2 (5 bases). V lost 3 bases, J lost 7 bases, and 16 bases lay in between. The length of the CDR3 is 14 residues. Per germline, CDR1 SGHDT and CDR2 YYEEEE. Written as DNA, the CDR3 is TGTGCCAGCAGCTCAGTAGCCGGGGATCCGACCCAGTACTTC. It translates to CASSSVAGDPTQYF.

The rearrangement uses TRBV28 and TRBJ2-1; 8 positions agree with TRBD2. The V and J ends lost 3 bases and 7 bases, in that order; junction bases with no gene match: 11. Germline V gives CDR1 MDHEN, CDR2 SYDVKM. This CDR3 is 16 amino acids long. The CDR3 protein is CASSFGDGRAWNEQFF. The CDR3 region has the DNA TGTGCCAGCAGTTTTGGGGACGGGAGGGCGTGGAATGAGCAGTTCTTC.

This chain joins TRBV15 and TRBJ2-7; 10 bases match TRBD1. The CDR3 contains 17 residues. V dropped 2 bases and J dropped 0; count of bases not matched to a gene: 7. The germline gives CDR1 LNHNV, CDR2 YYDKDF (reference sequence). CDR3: CATSRSWGQGSSYEQYF. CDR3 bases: TGTGCCACCAGCAGATCCTGGGGACAGGGGAGCTCCTACGAGCAGTACTTC. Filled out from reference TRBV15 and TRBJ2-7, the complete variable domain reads DAMVIQNPRYQVTQFGKPVTLSCSQTLNHNVMYWYQQKSSQAPKLLFHYYDKDFNNEADTPDNFQSRRPNTSFCFLDIRSPGLGDTAMYLCATSRSWGQGSSYEQYFGPGTRLTVT.

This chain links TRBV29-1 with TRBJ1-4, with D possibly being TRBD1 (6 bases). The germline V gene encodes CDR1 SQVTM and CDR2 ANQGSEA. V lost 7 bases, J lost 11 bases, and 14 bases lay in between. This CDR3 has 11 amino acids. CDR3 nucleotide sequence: TGCAGCGGGGCCAGGGGACGGAAACTGTTTTTT. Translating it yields CSGARGRKLFF.

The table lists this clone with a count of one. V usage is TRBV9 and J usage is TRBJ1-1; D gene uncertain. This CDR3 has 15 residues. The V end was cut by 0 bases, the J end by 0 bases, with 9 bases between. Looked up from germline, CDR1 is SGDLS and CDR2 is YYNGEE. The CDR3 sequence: CASSVEPQMNTEAFF. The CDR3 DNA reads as TGTGCCAGCAGCGTAGAGCCCCAAATGAACACTGAAGCTTTCTTT.

For the CDR3, the DNA is TGTGCCAGCAGCCGGACAGGACGTAGCTCCTACGAGCAGTACTTC. Protein: CASSRTGRSSYEQYF. The gene calls are TRBV2 and TRBJ2-7, with TRBD1 matching 7 bases. There are 15 residues in the CDR3. The J segment lost 0 bases and the V segment lost 6 bases, leaving 8 bases of the junction unmatched. Germline V CDR1 and CDR2: SNHLY, FYNNEI.

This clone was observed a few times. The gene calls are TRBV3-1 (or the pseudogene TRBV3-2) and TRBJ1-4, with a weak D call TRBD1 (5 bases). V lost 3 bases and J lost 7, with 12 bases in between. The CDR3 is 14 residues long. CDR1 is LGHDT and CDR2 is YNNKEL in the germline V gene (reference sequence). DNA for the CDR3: TGTGCCAGCAGCCATCTAGGGGAAGGTGAAAAACTGTTTTTT. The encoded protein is CASSHLGEGEKLFF.

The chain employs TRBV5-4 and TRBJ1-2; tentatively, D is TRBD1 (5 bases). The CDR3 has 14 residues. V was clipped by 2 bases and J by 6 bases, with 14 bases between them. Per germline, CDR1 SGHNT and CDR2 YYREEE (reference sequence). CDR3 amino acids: CASSFRGGENGYTF. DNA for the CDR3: TGTGCCAGCAGCTTTAGGGGAGGAGAAAATGGCTACACCTTC.

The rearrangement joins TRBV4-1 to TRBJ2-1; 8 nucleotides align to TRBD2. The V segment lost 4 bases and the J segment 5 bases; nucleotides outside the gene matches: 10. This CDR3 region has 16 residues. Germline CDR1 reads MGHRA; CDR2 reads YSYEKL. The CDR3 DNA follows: TGCGCCAGCAGCCTACTGGGGACTAGTTCCGACAATGAGCAGTTCTTC. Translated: CASSLLGTSSDNEQFF.

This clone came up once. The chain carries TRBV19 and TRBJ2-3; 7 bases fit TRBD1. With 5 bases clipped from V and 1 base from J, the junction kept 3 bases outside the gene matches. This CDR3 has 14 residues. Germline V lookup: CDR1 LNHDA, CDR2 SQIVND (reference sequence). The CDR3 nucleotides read TGTGCCAGTAGTGGGCAGGGGGGCACAGATACGCAGTATTTT. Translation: CASSGQGGTDTQYF.

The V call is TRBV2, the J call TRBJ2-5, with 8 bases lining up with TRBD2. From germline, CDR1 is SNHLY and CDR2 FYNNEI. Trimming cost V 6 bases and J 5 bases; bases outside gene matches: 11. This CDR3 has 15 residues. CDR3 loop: CASSATRGAAETQYF. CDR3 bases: TGTGCCAGCAGCGCCACGCGGGGGGCAGCGGAGACCCAGTACTTC.

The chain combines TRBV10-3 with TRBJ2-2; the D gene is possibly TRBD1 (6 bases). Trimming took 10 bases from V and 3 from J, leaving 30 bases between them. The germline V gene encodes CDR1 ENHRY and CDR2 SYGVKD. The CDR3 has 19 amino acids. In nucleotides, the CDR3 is TGTGCCACCCAAGACCGGGACACCCGTTCATGCCGTTACACCGGGGAGCTGTTTTTT. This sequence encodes CATQDRDTRSCRYTGELFF.

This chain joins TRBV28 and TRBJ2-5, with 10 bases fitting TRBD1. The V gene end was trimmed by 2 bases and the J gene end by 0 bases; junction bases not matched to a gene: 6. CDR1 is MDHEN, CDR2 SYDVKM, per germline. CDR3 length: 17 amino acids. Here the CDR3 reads CASSLPTGGAYQETQYF. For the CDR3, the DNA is TGTGCCAGCAGTTTACCGACAGGGGGCGCGTACCAAGAGACCCAGTACTTC.

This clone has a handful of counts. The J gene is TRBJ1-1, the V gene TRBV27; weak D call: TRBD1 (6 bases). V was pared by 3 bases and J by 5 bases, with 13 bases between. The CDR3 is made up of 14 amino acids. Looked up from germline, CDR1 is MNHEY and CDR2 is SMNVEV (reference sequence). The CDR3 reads CASSFLDSMTEAFF. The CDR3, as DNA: TGTGCCAGCAGTTTCCTGGACAGCATGACTGAAGCTTTCTTT.

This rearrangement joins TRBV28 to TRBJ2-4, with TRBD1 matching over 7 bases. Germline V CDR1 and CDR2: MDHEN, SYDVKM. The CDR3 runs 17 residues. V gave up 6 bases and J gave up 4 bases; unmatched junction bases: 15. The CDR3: CASSPRVGTDLKNIQYF. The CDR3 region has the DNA TGTGCCAGCAGCCCAAGGGTTGGGACAGATTTAAAAAACATTCAGTACTTC.